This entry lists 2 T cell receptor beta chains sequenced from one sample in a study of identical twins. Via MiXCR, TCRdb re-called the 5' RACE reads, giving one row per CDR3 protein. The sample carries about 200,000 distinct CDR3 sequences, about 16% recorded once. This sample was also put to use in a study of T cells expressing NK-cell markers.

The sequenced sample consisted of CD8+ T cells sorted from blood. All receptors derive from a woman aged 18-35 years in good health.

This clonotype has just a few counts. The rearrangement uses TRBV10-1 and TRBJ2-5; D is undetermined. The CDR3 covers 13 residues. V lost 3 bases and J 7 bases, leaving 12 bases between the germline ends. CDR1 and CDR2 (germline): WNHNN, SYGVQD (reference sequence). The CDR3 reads CASSERNIGTQYF. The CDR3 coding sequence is TGCGCCAGCAGTGAAAGGAACATCGGGACCCAGTACTTC.

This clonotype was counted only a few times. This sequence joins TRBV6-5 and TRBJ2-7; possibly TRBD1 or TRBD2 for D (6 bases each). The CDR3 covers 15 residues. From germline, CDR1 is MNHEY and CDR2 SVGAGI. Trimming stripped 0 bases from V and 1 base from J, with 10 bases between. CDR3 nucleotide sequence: TGTGCCAGCAGTTACTCGTTAGGGGGGTCCTACGAGCAGTACTTC. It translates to CASSYSLGGSYEQYF.